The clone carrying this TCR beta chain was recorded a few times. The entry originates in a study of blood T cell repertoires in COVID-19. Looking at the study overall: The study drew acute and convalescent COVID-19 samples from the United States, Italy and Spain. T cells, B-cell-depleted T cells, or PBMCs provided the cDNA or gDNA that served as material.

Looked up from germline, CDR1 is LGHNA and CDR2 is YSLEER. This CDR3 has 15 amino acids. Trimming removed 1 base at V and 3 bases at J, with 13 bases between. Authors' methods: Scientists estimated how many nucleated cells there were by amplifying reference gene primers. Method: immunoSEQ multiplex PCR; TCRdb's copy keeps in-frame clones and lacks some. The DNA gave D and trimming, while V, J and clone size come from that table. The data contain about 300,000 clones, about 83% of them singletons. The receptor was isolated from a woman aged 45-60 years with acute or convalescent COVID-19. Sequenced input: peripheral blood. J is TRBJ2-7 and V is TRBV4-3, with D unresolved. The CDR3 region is CASSQVSNSFYEQYF. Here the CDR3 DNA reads TGCGCCAGCAGCCAAGTGTCGAACAGTTTCTACGAGCAGTACTTC.